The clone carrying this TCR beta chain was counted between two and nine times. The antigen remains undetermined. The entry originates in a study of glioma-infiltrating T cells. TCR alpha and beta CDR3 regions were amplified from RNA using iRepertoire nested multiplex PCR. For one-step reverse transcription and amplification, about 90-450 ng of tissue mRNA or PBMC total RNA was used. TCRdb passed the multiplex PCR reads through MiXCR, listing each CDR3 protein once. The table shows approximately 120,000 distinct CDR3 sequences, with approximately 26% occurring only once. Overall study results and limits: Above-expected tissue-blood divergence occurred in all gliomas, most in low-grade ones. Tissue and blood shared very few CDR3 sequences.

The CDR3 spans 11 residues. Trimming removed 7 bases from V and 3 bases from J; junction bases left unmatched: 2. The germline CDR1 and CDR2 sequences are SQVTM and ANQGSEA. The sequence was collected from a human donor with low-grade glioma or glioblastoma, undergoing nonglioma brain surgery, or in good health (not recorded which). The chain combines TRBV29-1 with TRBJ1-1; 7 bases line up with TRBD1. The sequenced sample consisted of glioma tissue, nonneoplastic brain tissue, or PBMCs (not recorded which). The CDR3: CSDTGDTEAFF. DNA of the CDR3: TGCAGCGATACAGGGGACACTGAAGCTTTCTTT.